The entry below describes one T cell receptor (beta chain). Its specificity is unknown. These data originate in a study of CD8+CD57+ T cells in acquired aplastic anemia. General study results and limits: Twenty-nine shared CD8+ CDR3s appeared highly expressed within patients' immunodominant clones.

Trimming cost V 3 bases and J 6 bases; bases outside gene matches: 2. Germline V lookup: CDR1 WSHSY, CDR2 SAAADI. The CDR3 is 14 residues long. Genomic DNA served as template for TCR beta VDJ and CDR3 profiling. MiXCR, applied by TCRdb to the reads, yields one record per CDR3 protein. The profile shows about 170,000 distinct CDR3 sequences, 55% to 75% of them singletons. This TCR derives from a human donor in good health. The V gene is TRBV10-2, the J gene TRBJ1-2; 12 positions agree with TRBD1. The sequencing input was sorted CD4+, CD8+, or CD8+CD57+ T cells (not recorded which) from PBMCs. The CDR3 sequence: CASSEGTGGDGYTF. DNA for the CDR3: TGCGCCAGCAGTGAAGGGACAGGGGGCGATGGCTACACCTTC.